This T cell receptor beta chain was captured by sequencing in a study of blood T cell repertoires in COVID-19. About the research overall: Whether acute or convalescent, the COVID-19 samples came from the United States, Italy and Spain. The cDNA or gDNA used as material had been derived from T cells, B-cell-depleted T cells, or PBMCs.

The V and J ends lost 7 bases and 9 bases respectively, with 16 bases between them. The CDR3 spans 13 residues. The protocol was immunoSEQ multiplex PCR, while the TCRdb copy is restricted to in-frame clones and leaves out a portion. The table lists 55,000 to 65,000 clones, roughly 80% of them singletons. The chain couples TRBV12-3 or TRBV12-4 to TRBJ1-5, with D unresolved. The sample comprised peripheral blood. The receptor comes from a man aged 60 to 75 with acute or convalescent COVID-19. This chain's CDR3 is CASTPREVGPQHF. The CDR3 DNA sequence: TGTGCCAGCACCCCTCGTGAGGTAGGGCCCCAGCATTTT.